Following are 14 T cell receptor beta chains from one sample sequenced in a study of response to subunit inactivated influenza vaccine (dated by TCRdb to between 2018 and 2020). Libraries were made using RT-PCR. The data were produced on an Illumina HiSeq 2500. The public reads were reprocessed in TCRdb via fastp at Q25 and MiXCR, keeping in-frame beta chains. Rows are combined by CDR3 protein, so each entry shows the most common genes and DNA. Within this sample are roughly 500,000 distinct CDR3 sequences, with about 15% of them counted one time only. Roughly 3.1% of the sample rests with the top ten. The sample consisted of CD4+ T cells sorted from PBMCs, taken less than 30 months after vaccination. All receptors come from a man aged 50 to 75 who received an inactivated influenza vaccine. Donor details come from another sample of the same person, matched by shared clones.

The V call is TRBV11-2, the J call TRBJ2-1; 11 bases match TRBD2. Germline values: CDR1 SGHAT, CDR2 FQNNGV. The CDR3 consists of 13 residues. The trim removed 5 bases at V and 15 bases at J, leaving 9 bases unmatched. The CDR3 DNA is TGTGCCAGCAGCGCACGAACTAGCGGGAGCCTGTTCTTC. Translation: CASSARTSGSLFF. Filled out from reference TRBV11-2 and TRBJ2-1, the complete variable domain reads EAGVAQSPRYKIIEKRQSVAFWCNPISGHATLYWYQQILGQGPKLLIQFQNNGVVDDSQLPKDRFSAERLKGVDSTLKIQPAKLEDSAVYLCASSARTSGSLFFGPGTRLTVL.

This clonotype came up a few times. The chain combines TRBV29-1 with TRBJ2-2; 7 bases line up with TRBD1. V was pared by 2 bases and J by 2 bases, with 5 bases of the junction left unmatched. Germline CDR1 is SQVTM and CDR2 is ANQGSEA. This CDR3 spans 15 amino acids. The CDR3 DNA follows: TGCAGCGTTGAACTCCGGGACAGAAACACCGGGGAGCTGTTTTTT. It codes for CSVELRDRNTGELFF.

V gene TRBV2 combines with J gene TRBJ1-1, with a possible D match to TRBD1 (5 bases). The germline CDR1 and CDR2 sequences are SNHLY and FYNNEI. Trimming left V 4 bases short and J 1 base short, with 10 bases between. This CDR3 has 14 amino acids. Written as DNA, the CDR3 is TGTGCCAGCAGTGCTGGGGGTAAGAACACTGAAGCTTTCTTT. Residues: CASSAGGKNTEAFF.

The CDR3 here is CASSPVLGGGTDTQYF. DNA of the CDR3: TGCGCCAGCAGCCCGGTTCTGGGAGGAGGCACAGATACGCAGTATTTT. The rearrangement joins TRBV4-1 to TRBJ2-3; tentatively, D is TRBD2 (6 bases). The CDR3 length is 16 residues. Per the germline V gene, CDR1 is MGHRA and CDR2 is YSYEKL. Trimming shortened V by 4 bases and J by 1 base, and 15 bases separated the two germline ends.

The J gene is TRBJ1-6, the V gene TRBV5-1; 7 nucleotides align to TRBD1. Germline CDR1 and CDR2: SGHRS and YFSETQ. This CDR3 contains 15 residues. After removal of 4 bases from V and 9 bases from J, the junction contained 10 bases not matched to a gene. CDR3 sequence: CASSLPTGTSSPLHF. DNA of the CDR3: TGCGCCAGCAGCCTTCCGACAGGGACTAGTTCACCCCTCCACTTT.

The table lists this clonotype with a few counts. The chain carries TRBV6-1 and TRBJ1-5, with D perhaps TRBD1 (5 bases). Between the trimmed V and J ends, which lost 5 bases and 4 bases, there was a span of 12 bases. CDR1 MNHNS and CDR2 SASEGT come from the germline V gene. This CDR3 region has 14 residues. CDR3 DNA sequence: TGTGCCAGCAGTCCCCGTGGGGGAAATCAGCCCCAGCATTTT. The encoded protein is CASSPRGGNQPQHF.

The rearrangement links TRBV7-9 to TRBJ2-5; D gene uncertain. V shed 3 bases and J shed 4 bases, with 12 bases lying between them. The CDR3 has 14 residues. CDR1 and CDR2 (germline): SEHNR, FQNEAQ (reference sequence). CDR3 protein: CASSFGDFAETQYF. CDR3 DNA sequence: TGTGCCAGCAGCTTTGGCGACTTTGCAGAGACCCAGTACTTC.

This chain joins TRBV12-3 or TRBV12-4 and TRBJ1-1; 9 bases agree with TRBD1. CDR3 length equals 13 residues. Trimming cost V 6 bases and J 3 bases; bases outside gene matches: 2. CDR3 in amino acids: CASSGTGYTEAFF. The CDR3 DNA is TGTGCCAGCAGCGGGACAGGGTACACTGAAGCTTTCTTT.

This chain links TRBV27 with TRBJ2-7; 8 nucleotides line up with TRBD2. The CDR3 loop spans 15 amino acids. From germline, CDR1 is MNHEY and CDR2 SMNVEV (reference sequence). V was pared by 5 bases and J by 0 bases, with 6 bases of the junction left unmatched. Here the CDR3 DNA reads TGTGCCAGCAGTAGACCGGGACTAGTCTCCTACGAGCAGTACTTC. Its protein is CASSRPGLVSYEQYF.

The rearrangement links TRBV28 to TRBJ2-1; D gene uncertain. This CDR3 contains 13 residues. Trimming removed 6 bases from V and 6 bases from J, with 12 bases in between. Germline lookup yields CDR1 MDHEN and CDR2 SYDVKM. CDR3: CASSRDLANEQFF. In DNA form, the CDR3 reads TGTGCCAGCAGCCGCGACCTGGCCAATGAGCAGTTCTTC.

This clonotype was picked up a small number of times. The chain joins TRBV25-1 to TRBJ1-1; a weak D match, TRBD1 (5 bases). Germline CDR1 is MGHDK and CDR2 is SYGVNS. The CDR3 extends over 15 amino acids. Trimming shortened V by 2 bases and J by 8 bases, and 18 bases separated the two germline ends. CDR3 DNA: TGTGCCAGCAGTGAAAGGGGAGGGCGCTTACCAGAAGCTTTCTTT. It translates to CASSERGGRLPEAFF.

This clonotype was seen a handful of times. The CDR3 sequence: CASSLSGADIQYF. CDR3 in DNA: TGTGCCAGCAGCCTGTCGGGGGCGGACATTCAGTACTTC. The chain couples TRBV3-1 to TRBJ2-4; D may correspond to TRBD1 or TRBD2 (6 bases each). V was cut by 4 bases and J by 8 bases, with 12 bases left in between. CDR1 is LGHDT and CDR2 is YNNKEL in the germline V gene (reference sequence). The CDR3 has 13 amino acids. Supplemented by reference TRBV3-1 and TRBJ2-4, the full variable domain reads DTAVSQTPKYLVTQMGNDKSIKCEQNLGHDTMYWYKQDSKKFLKIMFSYNNKELIINETVPNRFSPKSPDKAHLNLHINSLELGDSAVYFCASSLSGADIQYFGAGTRLSVL.

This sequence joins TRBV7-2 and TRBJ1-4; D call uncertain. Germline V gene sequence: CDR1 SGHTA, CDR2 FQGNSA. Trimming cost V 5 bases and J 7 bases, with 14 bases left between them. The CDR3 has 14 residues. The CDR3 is CASSPGQQAEKLFF. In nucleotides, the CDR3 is TGTGCCAGCAGCCCCGGCCAACAAGCTGAAAAACTGTTTTTT.

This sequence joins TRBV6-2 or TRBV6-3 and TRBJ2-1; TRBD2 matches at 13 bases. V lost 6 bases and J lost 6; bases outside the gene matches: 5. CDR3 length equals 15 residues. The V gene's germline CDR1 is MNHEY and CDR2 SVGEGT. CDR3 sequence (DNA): TGTGCCAGCAGGCCACTAGCGGGAGGGCTCAATGAGCAGTTCTTC. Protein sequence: CASRPLAGGLNEQFF.